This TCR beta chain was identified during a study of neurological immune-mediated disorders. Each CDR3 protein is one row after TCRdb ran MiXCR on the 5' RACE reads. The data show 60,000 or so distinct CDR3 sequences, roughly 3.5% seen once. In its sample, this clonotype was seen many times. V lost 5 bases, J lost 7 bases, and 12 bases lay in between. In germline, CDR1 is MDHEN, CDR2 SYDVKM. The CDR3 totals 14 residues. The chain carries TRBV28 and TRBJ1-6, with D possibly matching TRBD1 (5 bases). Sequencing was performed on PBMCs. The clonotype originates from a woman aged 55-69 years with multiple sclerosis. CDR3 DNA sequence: TGTGCCAGCAGTAACTCGGGACGAAATTCACCCCTCCACTTT. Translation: CASSNSGRNSPLHF.